The rows below give T cell receptor beta chains drawn from one sample of a study of blood T cell repertoires in COVID-19. The repertoire was sequenced with immunoSEQ multiplex PCR; TCRdb's copy has only in-frame clones and lacks some. This table has over 150,000 clones, approximately 83% appearing once. Material for sequencing was PBMCs or T cells enriched from blood (not recorded which). The receptors originated from a man aged 35 to 55 who had recovered from COVID-19. Each CDR3 is given with its conserved first and last residue. The order of the fields is J gene, D gene, V gene, clone size, CDR3 length, CDR3 DNA, CDR3 protein. D genes are given only for firm matches. Size values are once, few and many counts, or a class for expanded clones, and some rows have none.

J: TRBJ1-3
D: -
V: TRBV28
size: -
length: 15
DNA: TGTGCCAGCAGGTTGTCAGGTAGCTCTGGAAACACCATATATTTT
CDR3: CASRLSGSSGNTIYF

J: TRBJ1-2
D: -
V: TRBV6-1
size: -
length: 13
DNA: TGTGCCAGCAGTGAAGACAGGGACTATGGCTACACCTTC
CDR3: CASSEDRDYGYTF

J: TRBJ1-3
D: -
V: TRBV3-1/TRBV3-2
size: -
length: 13
DNA: TGTGCCAGCAGCCAAGTACAGGGAAACACCATATATTTT
CDR3: CASSQVQGNTIYF

J: TRBJ1-2
D: -
V: TRBV6-5
size: once
length: 14
DNA: TGTGCCAGCAGTTTGAATCAGGAACTCTATGGCTACACCTTC
CDR3: CASSLNQELYGYTF

J: TRBJ1-6
D: -
V: TRBV7-2
size: -
length: 13
DNA: TGTGCCAGCAACTTTTACAATAATTCACCCCTCCACTTT
CDR3: CASNFYNNSPLHF

J: TRBJ1-2
D: TRBD1
V: TRBV4-3
size: -
length: 19
DNA: TGCGCCAGCAGCCATCAACTCCGAGGACCGACAGGGAGCTTAGAGGGCTACACCTTC
CDR3: CASSHQLRGPTGSLEGYTF

J: TRBJ2-2
D: -
V: TRBV5-1
size: -
length: 15
DNA: TGCGCCAGCAGCTCCCAGGGCCCTGGGACCGGGGAGCTGTTTTTT
CDR3: CASSSQGPGTGELFF

J: TRBJ2-5
D: TRBD2
V: TRBV3-1/TRBV3-2
size: once
length: 16
DNA: TGTGCCAGCAGCCCATTAGCGGGGGGGCGACAAGAGACCCAGTACTTC
CDR3: CASSPLAGGRQETQYF

J: TRBJ2-3
D: TRBD2
V: TRBV7-9
size: -
length: 15
DNA: TGTGCCAGCAGCTCCTCTAGCGGGGGCACAGATACGCAGTATTTT
CDR3: CASSSSSGGTDTQYF

J: TRBJ2-3
D: -
V: TRBV24-1
size: few
length: 13
DNA: TGTGCCACCAGTGATTCCGTCACAGATACGCAGTATTTT
CDR3: CATSDSVTDTQYF

J: TRBJ1-1
D: -
V: TRBV7-9
size: -
length: 13
DNA: TGTGCCAGCAGCCACAGTGGGAGGGCTGAAGCTTTCTTT
CDR3: CASSHSGRAEAFF

J: TRBJ1-5
D: -
V: TRBV30
size: few
length: 14
DNA: TGTGCCTGGAGTTCTTCGGGGTTCAATCAGCCCCAGCATTTT
CDR3: CAWSSSGFNQPQHF

J: TRBJ1-2
D: TRBD1
V: TRBV28
size: once
length: 15
DNA: TGTGCCAGCAGCCAGGGGGGACCCGCCGTGGGTGGCTACACCTTC
CDR3: CASSQGGPAVGGYTF

J: TRBJ2-1
D: TRBD1
V: TRBV10-1
size: -
length: 15
DNA: TGCGCCAGCAGTGAGGGGACAGGCCCCTACAATGAGCAGTTCTTC
CDR3: CASSEGTGPYNEQFF

J: TRBJ1-1
D: TRBD1
V: TRBV7-3
size: few
length: 14
DNA: TGTGCCAGCAGCATACGACAGGGAAGCACTGAAGCTTTCTTT
CDR3: CASSIRQGSTEAFF

J: TRBJ1-2
D: -
V: TRBV4-3
size: -
length: 15
DNA: TGCGCCAGCAGCCAAGATCGGCAGGGGTCCTATGGCTACACCTTC
CDR3: CASSQDRQGSYGYTF

J: TRBJ1-1
D: -
V: TRBV7-2
size: -
length: 17
DNA: TGTGCCAGCAGCTTAGGGTTTCGGGGGGCTAGGGGCACTGAAGCTTTCTTT
CDR3: CASSLGFRGARGTEAFF

J: TRBJ1-2
D: TRBD1
V: TRBV28
size: -
length: 14
DNA: TGTGCCAGCAGTCTGCTAGGGGGCGGAAAAGGCTACACCTTC
CDR3: CASSLLGGGKGYTF

J: TRBJ1-1
D: -
V: TRBV10-3
size: -
length: 14
DNA: TGTGCCATCAGCTCTTCAGCGGTTAACACTGAAGCTTTCTTT
CDR3: CAISSSAVNTEAFF